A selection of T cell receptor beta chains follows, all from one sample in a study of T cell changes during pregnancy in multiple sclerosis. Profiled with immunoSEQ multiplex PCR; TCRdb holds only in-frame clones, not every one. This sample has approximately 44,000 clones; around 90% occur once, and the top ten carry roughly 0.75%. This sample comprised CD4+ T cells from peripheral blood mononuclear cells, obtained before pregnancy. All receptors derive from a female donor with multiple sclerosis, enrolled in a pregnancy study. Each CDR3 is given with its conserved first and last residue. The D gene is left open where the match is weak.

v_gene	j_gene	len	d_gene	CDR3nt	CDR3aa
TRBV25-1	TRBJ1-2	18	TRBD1	TGTGCCAGCAGTGGCCTACAGGGGGGATTTATAGCTAACTATGGCTACACCTTC	CASSGLQGGFIANYGYTF
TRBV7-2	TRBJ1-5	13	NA	TGTGCCAGCAGCGTTCGCGGCAATCAGCCCCAGCATTTT	CASSVRGNQPQHF
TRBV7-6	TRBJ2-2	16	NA	TGTGCCAGCAGCTTACAATCTCCGGCGAACACCGGGGAGCTGTTTTTT	CASSLQSPANTGELFF
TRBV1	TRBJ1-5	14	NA	TGCACCAGCAGCCTAGTGGGACTCAATCAGCCCCAGCATTTT	CTSSLVGLNQPQHF
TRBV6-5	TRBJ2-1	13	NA	TGTGCCAGCAGGATCGGACTCTACAATGAGCAGTTCTTC	CASRIGLYNEQFF
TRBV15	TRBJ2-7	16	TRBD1	TGTGCCACCAGCACTGGGACAGGGGCAAAGGGGGACGAGCAGTACTTC	CATSTGTGAKGDEQYF
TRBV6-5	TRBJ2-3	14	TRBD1	TGTGCCAGCAGTCTAGACAGGGGGCCGGATACGCAGTATTTT	CASSLDRGPDTQYF
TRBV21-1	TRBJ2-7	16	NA	TGTGCCAGCAGCAAAGAGGGGGTCCCCCCCAACGAGGAGCAGTACTTC	CASSKEGVPPNEEQYF
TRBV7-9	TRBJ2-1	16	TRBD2	TGTGCCAGCAGCTCTAATAGCGGGGGGGCGCTCAATGAGCAGTTCTTC	CASSSNSGGALNEQFF
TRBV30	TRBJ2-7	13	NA	TGTGCCTGGAGTGTGTCAGGGATTACTGAGCAGTACTTC	CAWSVSGITEQYF
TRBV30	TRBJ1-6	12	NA	TGTGCCTGGGGGCTGACTAATTCACCCCTCCACTTT	CAWGLTNSPLHF